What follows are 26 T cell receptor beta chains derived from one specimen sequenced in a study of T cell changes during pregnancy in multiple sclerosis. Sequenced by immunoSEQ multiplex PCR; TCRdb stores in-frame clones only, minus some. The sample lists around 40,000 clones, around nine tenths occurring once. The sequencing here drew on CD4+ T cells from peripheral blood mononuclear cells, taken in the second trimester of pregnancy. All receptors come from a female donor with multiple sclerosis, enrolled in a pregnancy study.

In nucleotides, the CDR3 is TGCGCCAGCAGCTTGGCTAGCGGCACAGATACGCAGTATTTT. Amino acids: CASSLASGTDTQYF. The chain is built from TRBV5-1 and TRBJ2-3; the D gene is possibly TRBD2 (6 bases). The CDR3 runs 14 residues. The V gene's germline CDR1 is SGHRS and CDR2 YFSETQ. V gave up 0 bases and J gave up 1 base, with 6 bases separating them. The full variable domain, its missing parts supplied by reference TRBV5-1 and TRBJ2-3, is KAGVTQTPRYLIKTRGQQVTLSCSPISGHRSVSWYQQTPGQGLQFLFEYFSETQRNKGNFPGRFSGRQFSNSRSEMNVSTLELGDSALYLCASSLASGTDTQYFGPGTRLTVL.

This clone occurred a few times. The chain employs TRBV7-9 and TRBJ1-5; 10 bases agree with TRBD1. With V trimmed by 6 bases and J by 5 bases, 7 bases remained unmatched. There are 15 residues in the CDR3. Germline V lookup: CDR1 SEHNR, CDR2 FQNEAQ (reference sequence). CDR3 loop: CASSTDRGGHQPQHF. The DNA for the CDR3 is TGTGCCAGCAGTACGGACAGGGGGGGCCATCAGCCCCAGCATTTT.

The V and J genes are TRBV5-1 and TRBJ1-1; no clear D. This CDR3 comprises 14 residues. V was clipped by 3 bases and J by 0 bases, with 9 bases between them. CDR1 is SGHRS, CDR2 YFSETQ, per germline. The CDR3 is CASSWAGMNTEAFF. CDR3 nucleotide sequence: TGCGCCAGCAGCTGGGCAGGTATGAACACTGAAGCTTTCTTT.

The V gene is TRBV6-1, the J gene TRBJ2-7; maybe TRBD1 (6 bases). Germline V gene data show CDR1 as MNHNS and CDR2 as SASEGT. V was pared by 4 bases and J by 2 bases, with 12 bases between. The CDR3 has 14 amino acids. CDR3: CASSGQAGAYEQYF. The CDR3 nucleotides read TGTGCCAGCAGTGGACAGGCGGGCGCCTACGAGCAGTACTTC.

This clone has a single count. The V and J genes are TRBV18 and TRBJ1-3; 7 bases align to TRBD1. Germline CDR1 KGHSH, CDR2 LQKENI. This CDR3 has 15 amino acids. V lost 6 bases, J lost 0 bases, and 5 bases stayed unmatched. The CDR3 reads CASSPGTVSGNTIYF. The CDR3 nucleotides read TGTGCCAGCTCCCCCGGGACAGTCTCTGGAAACACCATATATTTT.

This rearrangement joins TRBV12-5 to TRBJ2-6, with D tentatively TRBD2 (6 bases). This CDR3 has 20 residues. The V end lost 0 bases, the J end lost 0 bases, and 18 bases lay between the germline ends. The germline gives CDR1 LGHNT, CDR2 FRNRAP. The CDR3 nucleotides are TGTGCTAGTGGTTTGGTAATAGGTGGAGGGGTGAACTCTGGGGCCAACGTCCTGACTTTC. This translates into CASGLVIGGGVNSGANVLTF.

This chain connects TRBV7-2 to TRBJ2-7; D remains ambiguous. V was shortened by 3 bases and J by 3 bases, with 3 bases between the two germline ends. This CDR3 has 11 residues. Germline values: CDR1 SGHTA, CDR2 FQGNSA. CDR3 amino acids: CASSFYYEQYF. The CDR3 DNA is TGTGCCAGCAGCTTTTACTACGAGCAGTACTTC. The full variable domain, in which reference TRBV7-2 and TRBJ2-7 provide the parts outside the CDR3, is GAGVSQSPSNKVTEKGKDVELRCDPISGHTALYWYRQSLGQGLEFLIYFQGNSAPDKSGLPSDRFSAERTGGSVSTLTIQRTQQEDSAVYLCASSFYYEQYFGPGTRLTVT.

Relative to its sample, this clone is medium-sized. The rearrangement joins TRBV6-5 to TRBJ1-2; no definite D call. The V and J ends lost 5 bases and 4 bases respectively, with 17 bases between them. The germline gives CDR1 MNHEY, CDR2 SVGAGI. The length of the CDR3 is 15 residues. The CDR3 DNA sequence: TGTGCCAGCAGTCCGGGTGGCAGTTTCTTCTATGGCTACACCTTC. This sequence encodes CASSPGGSFFYGYTF.

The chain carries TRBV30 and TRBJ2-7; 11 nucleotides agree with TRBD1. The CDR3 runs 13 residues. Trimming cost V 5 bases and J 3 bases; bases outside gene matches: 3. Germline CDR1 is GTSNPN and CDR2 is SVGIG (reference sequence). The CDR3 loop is CAWSGTGGYEQYF. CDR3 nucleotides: TGTGCCTGGTCCGGGACAGGGGGCTACGAGCAGTACTTC. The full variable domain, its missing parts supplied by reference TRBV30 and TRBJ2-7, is SQTIHQWPATLVQPVGSPLSLECTVEGTSNPNLYWYRQAAGRGLQLLFYSVGIGQISSEVPQNLSASRPQDRQFILSSKKLLLSDSGFYLCAWSGTGGYEQYFGPGTRLTVT.

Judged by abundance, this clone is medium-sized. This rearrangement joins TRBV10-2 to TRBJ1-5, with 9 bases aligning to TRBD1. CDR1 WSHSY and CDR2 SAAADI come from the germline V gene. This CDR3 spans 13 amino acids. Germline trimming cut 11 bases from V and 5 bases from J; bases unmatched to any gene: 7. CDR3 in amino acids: CAAAGQGHQPQHF. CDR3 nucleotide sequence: TGCGCCGCTGCGGGACAGGGCCATCAGCCCCAGCATTTT.

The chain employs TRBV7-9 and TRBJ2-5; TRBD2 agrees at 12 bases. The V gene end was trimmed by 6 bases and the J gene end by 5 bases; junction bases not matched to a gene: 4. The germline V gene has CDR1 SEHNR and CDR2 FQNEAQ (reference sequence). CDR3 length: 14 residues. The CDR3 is CASRPSGGAETQYF. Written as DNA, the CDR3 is TGTGCCAGCAGACCTAGCGGGGGGGCCGAGACCCAGTACTTC.

The CDR3 nucleotides read TGTGCCAGCAGCTTAGGAGGAGGGGACGGCTCACCCCTCCACTTT. This gives the protein CASSLGGGDGSPLHF. The J gene is TRBJ1-6, the V gene TRBV11-2; D is possibly TRBD1 (5 bases). CDR3 length equals 15 residues. V was shortened by 1 base and J by 10 bases, with 14 bases between the two germline ends. CDR1 and CDR2 (germline): SGHAT, FQNNGV.

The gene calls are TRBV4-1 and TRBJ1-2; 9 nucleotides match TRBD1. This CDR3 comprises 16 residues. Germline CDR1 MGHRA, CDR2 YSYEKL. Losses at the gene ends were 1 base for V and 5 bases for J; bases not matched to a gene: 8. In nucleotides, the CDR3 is TGCGCCAGCAGCCAAGGCCTTAGAGGGACAGGGTATGGCTACACCTTC. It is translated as CASSQGLRGTGYGYTF.

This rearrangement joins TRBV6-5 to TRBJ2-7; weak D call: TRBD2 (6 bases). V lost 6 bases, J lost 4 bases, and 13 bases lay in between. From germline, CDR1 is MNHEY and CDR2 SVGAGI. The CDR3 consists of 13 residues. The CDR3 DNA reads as TGTGCCAGCAGGAAGGTAGGGAGGTACGAGCAGTACTTC. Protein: CASRKVGRYEQYF.

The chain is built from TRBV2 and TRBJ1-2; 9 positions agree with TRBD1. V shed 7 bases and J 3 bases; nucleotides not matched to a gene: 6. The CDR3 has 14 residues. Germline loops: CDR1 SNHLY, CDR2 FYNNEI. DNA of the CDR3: TGTGCCAGCACTGAGAGGACAGGGGACTATGGCTACACCTTC. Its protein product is CASTERTGDYGYTF.

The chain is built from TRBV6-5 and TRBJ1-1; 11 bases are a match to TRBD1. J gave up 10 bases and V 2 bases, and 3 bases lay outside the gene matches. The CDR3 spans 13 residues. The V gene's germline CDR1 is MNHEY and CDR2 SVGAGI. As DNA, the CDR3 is TGTGCCAGCAGTTACGGGGGGACAGGGGGAGCTTTCTTT. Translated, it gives CASSYGGTGGAFF.

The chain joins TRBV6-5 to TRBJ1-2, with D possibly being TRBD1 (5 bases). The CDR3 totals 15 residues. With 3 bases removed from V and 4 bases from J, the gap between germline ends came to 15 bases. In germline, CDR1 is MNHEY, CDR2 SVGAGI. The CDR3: CASSYSGGDSYGYTF. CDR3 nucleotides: TGTGCCAGCAGTTATTCGGGGGGGGATAGCTATGGCTACACCTTC.

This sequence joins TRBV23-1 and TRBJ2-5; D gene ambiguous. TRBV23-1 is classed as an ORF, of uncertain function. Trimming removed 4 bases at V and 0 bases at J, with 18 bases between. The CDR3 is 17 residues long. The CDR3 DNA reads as TGCGCCAGCAGTCGACGACTTGGCGATGTGTACCAAGAGACCCAGTACTTC. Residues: CASSRRLGDVYQETQYF.

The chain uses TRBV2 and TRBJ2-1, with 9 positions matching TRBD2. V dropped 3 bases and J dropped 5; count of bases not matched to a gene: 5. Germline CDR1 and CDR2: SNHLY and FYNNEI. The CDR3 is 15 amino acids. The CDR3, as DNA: TGTGCCAGCAGTGAGAGAGCGGGAGGAAACAATGAGCAGTTCTTC. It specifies CASSERAGGNNEQFF.

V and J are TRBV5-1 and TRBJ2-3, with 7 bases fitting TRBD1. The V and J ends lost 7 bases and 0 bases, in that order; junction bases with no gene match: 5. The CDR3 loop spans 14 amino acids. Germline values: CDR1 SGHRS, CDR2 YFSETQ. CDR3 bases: TGCGCCAGCCTCGGGACAGAAAGCACAGATACGCAGTATTTT. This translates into CASLGTESTDTQYF.

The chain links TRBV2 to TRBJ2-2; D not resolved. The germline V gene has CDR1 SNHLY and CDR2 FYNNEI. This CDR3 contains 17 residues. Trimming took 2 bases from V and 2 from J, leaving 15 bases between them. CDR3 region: CASSEIIRLLNTGELFF. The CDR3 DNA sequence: TGTGCCAGCAGTGAAATAATTCGTCTCCTTAACACCGGGGAGCTGTTTTTT.

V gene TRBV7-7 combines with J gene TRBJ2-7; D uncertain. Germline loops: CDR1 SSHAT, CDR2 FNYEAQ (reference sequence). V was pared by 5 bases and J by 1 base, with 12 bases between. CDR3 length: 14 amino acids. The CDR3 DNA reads TGTGCCAGCAGCCCCTCAGGCACGTCCTACGAGCAGTACTTC. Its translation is CASSPSGTSYEQYF.

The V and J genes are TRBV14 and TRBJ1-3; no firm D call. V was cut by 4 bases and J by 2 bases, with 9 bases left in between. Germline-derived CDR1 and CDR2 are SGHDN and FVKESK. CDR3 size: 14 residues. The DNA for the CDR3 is TGTGCCAGCAGCCCCCGACATACTGGAAACACCATATATTTT. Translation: CASSPRHTGNTIYF.

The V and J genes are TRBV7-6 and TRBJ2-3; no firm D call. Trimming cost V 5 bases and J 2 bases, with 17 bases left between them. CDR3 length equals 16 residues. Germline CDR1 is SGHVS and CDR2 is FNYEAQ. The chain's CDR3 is CASSGGSQRFTDTQYF. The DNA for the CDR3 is TGTGCCAGCAGCGGCGGCAGCCAGAGATTCACAGATACGCAGTATTTT.

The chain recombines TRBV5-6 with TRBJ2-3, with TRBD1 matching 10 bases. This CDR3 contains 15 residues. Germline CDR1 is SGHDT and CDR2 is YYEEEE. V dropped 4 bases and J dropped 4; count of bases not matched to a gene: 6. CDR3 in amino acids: CASSRDRGWADTQYF. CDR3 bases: TGTGCCAGCAGCCGGGACAGGGGTTGGGCAGATACGCAGTATTTT.

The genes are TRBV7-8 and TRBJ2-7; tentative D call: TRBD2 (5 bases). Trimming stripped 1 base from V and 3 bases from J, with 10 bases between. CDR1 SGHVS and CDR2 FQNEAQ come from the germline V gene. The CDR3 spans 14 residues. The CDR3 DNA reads TGTGCCAGCAGCTTAGGGGAGATGGGCTACGAGCAGTACTTC. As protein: CASSLGEMGYEQYF.